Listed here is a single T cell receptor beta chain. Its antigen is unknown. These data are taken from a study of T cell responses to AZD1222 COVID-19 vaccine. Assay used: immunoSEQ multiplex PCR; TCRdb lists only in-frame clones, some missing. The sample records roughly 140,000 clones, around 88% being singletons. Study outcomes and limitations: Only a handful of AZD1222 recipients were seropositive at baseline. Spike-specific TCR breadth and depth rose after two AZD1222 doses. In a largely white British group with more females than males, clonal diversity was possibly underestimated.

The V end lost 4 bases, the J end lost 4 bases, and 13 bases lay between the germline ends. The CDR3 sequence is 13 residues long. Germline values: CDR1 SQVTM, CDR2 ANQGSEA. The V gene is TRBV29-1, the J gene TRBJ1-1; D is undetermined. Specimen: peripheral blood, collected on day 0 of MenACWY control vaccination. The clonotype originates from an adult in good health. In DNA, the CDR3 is TGCAGCGTTGTTTTTCACGGATCCACTGAAGCTTTCTTT. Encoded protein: CSVVFHGSTEAFF.